What follows describes a single T cell receptor beta chain. Its specificity is unknown. TCRdb re-derived calls from the 5' RACE reads in MiXCR, one entry per CDR3 protein. The data show 350,000 to 550,000 distinct CDR3 sequences, with 25% to 30% seen just once and 0.89% held by the top ten. The data originate from a study of CD8 T cells in ankylosing spondylitis. Study observations and caveats: Eight highly homologous variants made up a TCR beta motif, and this motif appeared characteristic of ankylosing spondylitis blood.

Germline CDR1 and CDR2: DFQATT and SNEGSKA (reference sequence). The CDR3 sequence is 13 residues long. V lost 7 bases and J lost 4, with 16 bases in between. This sequence was found in a male donor with ankylosing spondylitis. Sequenced input: blood, either unsorted or a sorted T cell fraction (not recorded which). V is TRBV20-1 and J is TRBJ2-5; D uncertain. CDR3 region: CSVQNPKGETQYF. The CDR3 DNA reads as TGCAGTGTTCAGAACCCGAAGGGAGAGACCCAGTACTTC.